Presented here are 3 T cell receptor beta chains from one specimen sequenced in a study of blood T cell repertoires in COVID-19. Sequencing used immunoSEQ multiplex PCR; TCRdb keeps in-frame clones, though not all of them. Of fewer than 150,000 clones in the sample, around 80% are singletons; the top ten hold about 9.3%. Sequencing used peripheral blood. The receptors come from a woman over 75 in a cohort sampled during active or convalescent COVID-19.

The count of this clone is one. The chain employs TRBV6-2 or TRBV6-3 and TRBJ1-4; D not resolved. In germline, CDR1 is MNHEY, CDR2 SVGEGT. The CDR3 consists of 13 residues. V lost 1 base and J lost 8, with 8 bases in between. CDR3 bases: TGTGCCAGCAGTTACTTGGCAGAAGAAAAACTGTTTTTT. Translation gives CASSYLAEEKLFF.

With respect to this clone: Germline and junction disagree at one end, which may indicate a read error. This chain uses TRBV7-7 with TRBJ2-2; D unresolved. CDR3 length: 15 residues. The germline CDR1 and CDR2 sequences are SSHAT and FNYEAQ (reference sequence). CDR3 in DNA: TGTGCTAGCAGCTTAGCCCCACTCGTCGGCGGGGAGCTGTTTTTT. Translated, it gives CASSLAPLVGGELFF.

The rearrangement joins TRBV2 to TRBJ2-5; TRBD2 agrees at 8 bases. The CDR3 covers 16 residues. Trimming cost V 5 bases and J 1 base; bases outside gene matches: 9. Germline V gene data show CDR1 as SNHLY and CDR2 as FYNNEI. CDR3 coding DNA: TGTGCCAGCAGTCGACTGAGGCGGGGGGCCCAAGAGACCCAGTACTTC. Protein: CASSRLRRGAQETQYF.